Below, 22 T cell receptor beta chains from the same sample are listed, as sequenced in a study of T cell responses to AZD1222 COVID-19 vaccine. The assay was immunoSEQ multiplex PCR, and TCRdb's table has in-frame clones only and misses some. This sample has roughly 100,000 clones; around nine tenths occur once, and the top ten carry 2% to 3%. The sequenced sample was peripheral blood, obtained on day 0 of AZD1222 vaccination. The receptors were gathered from an adult in good health.

This chain links TRBV5-6 with TRBJ1-1, with unresolved D. The CDR3 contains 13 residues. Germline V gene sequence: CDR1 SGHDT, CDR2 YYEEEE. V was trimmed by 1 base and J by 8 bases, leaving 12 bases between them. CDR3 loop: CASSLSPTAEAFF. CDR3 nucleotides: TGTGCCAGCAGCTTGAGCCCCACGGCGGAAGCTTTCTTT.

V and J are TRBV7-2 and TRBJ2-5; 11 bases match TRBD2. CDR1 is SGHTA and CDR2 is FQGNSA in the germline V gene. The CDR3 runs to 18 residues. With 5 bases clipped from V and 4 bases from J, the junction kept 15 bases outside the gene matches. The DNA of the CDR3 is TGTGCCAGCAGCCCATCACTAGCGGGAGTAGGTCGGGGAGAGACCCAGTACTTC. Translation gives CASSPSLAGVGRGETQYF.

The chain recombines TRBV4-1 with TRBJ2-7; no firm D call. The CDR3 loop spans 17 amino acids. The V end was cut by 0 bases, the J end by 1 base, with 16 bases between. CDR1 and CDR2 from the germline V gene are MGHRA and YSYEKL. Here the CDR3 DNA reads TGCGCCAGCAGCCAAGATCTGGCGGTGTGGCAGTCCTACGAGCAGTACTTC. This codes for CASSQDLAVWQSYEQYF.

The chain carries TRBV10-3 and TRBJ2-1, with TRBD1 matching over 7 bases. CDR3 length equals 15 residues. J lost 7 bases, V lost 6 bases, and 12 bases had no gene match. Per germline, CDR1 ENHRY and CDR2 SYGVKD. CDR3 sequence (DNA): TGTGCCATCAGGTCCCACAGGGGAGTGAGGAATGAGCAGTTCTTC. Translated: CAIRSHRGVRNEQFF.

The V and J genes are TRBV14 and TRBJ1-1; 11 nucleotides agree with TRBD1. The trim removed 1 base at V and 9 bases at J, leaving 1 base unmatched. CDR1 and CDR2 from the germline V gene are SGHDN and FVKESK. CDR3 length: 13 amino acids. The CDR3 is CASSQVDRGQAFF. CDR3 coding DNA: TGTGCCAGCAGCCAAGTGGACAGGGGGCAAGCTTTCTTT. The variable domain in full, with the rest retrieved from reference TRBV14 and TRBJ1-1, is EAGVTQFPSHSVIEKGQTVTLRCDPISGHDNLYWYRRVMGKEIKFLLHFVKESKQDESGMPNNRFLAERTGGTYSTLKVQPAELEDSGVYFCASSQVDRGQAFFGQGTRLTVV.

This clone was seen only once. The chain uses TRBV2 and TRBJ1-6; D gene unclear. The V gene lost 7 bases and the J gene lost 7 bases, with 20 bases spanning the gap. The CDR3 loop spans 16 amino acids. Germline V lookup: CDR1 SNHLY, CDR2 FYNNEI. The CDR3 region has the DNA TGTGCCAGCACAAGCATCCAGGACGGGCCGAATTCACCCCTCCACTTT. Encoded protein: CASTSIQDGPNSPLHF.

CDR3 sequence reads: CATSHRDGRSYEQYF. The CDR3 DNA follows: TGTGCCACCAGCCATCGGGACGGCCGCTCCTACGAGCAGTACTTC. The chain recombines TRBV15 with TRBJ2-7; either TRBD1 or TRBD2 may fit D (5 bases each). V shed 5 bases and J shed 0 bases, with 14 bases lying between them. Germline loops: CDR1 LNHNV, CDR2 YYDKDF (reference sequence). This CDR3 comprises 15 residues.

The rearrangement links TRBV6-1 to TRBJ2-1, with 10 positions matching TRBD2. Germline lookup yields CDR1 MNHNS and CDR2 SASEGT. The V and J ends lost 4 bases and 3 bases, in that order; junction bases with no gene match: 6. The CDR3 has 16 residues. DNA for the CDR3: TGTGCCAGCAGTGGTCTAGCGGGGGCGAACTACAATGAGCAGTTCTTC. Translated: CASSGLAGANYNEQFF.

The chain recombines TRBV10-3 with TRBJ1-1, with D perhaps TRBD1 (5 bases). Germline CDR1 and CDR2: ENHRY and SYGVKD. This CDR3 is built from 13 residues. Trimming took off 11 bases at V and 5 bases at J, with 18 bases between the two ends. CDR3 nucleotide sequence: TGTGCCGTCTTCGGGACTCTGGAAACTGAAGCTTTCTTT. Translation gives CAVFGTLETEAFF.

The rearrangement uses TRBV4-1 and TRBJ2-1; 12 bases line up with TRBD1. CDR3 length: 17 residues. J lost 7 bases, V lost 4 bases, and 11 bases had no gene match. Germline CDR1 MGHRA, CDR2 YSYEKL. In DNA form, the CDR3 reads TGCGCCAGCAGCCTCTTCCCCCCGGGACAGGGGGCGAATGAGCAGTTCTTC. Protein: CASSLFPPGQGANEQFF.

This rearrangement joins TRBV12-2 to TRBJ2-7; the D call in the table, TRBD2, was not verified against the DNA. TRBV12-2 is assigned pseudogene status. The CDR3 contains 14 residues. CDR3 protein: CASRFEGLEAEQYF. CDR3 coding DNA: TGTGCAAGTCGCTTCGAGGGACTAGAAGCCGAGCAGTACTTC.

The rearrangement links TRBV9 to TRBJ1-1; D call uncertain. The V and J ends lost 0 bases and 2 bases respectively, with 8 bases between them. CDR1 SGDLS and CDR2 YYNGEE come from the germline V gene. This CDR3 is 14 amino acids long. DNA for the CDR3: TGTGCCAGCAGCGTAGAAGTATATAACACTGAAGCTTTCTTT. Translating gives CASSVEVYNTEAFF.

This clone was picked up a small number of times. The V and J genes are TRBV7-3 and TRBJ2-3; D is unresolved. Germline CDR1 is SGHTA and CDR2 is FQGTGA. Trimming removed 5 bases from V and 6 bases from J, with 12 bases in between. The CDR3 has 13 amino acids. The DNA for the CDR3 is TGTGCCAGCAGCCAATCCTATATTGATACGCAGTATTTT. Residues: CASSQSYIDTQYF.

V and J are TRBV20-1 and TRBJ2-2; TRBD1 might be the D (5 bases). Germline CDR1 is DFQATT and CDR2 is SNEGSKA (reference sequence). This CDR3 is built from 12 residues. V gave up 3 bases and J gave up 7 bases, with 9 bases separating them. The CDR3 nucleotides are TGCAGTGCTAGTGCAGGGATCGGGGAGCTGTTTTTT. Encoded protein: CSASAGIGELFF.

V usage is TRBV29-1 and J usage is TRBJ2-1, with a tentative D call TRBD2 (6 bases). This CDR3 is built from 14 residues. Germline V gene lookup returns CDR1 SQVTM and CDR2 ANQGSEA. V dropped 4 bases and J dropped 6 bases, with 16 bases sitting between them. The CDR3 region has the DNA TGCAGCGTTGTGGGGTTGCGGGACCGCAATGAGCAGTTCTTC. Translated: CSVVGLRDRNEQFF.

The V call is TRBV14, the J call TRBJ1-5, with D possibly matching TRBD1 (5 bases). Germline V gene data show CDR1 as SGHDN and CDR2 as FVKESK. V was cut by 1 base and J by 7 bases, with 8 bases left in between. The CDR3 has 13 residues. The CDR3 DNA reads TGTGCCAGCAGCCAAGGGGGCTCGCAGCCCCAGCATTTT. Translated, it gives CASSQGGSQPQHF. The full variable domain, rest sourced from reference TRBV14 and TRBJ1-5, is EAGVTQFPSHSVIEKGQTVTLRCDPISGHDNLYWYRRVMGKEIKFLLHFVKESKQDESGMPNNRFLAERTGGTYSTLKVQPAELEDSGVYFCASSQGGSQPQHFGDGTRLSIL.

The V call is TRBV6-1, the J call TRBJ1-4; D is unresolved. CDR1 is MNHNS, CDR2 SASEGT, per germline. This CDR3 has 13 amino acids. V gave up 3 bases and J gave up 7 bases, with 9 bases separating them. The CDR3 reads CASSDPGSEKLFF. CDR3 bases: TGTGCCAGCAGTGACCCCGGGTCTGAAAAACTGTTTTTT.

The chain recombines TRBV12-3 or TRBV12-4 with TRBJ1-2; 9 bases are shared with TRBD1. The V gene end was trimmed by 5 bases and the J gene end by 8 bases; junction bases not matched to a gene: 3. CDR3 length: 12 amino acids. For the CDR3, the DNA is TGTGCCAGCAGTCCGGGACAGGGCGGCTACACCTTC. Protein sequence: CASSPGQGGYTF.

The CDR3 sequence: CASSQDYQVPQHF. The CDR3 nucleotides are TGCGCCAGCAGCCAAGATTATCAGGTTCCCCAGCATTTT. V gene TRBV4-1 combines with J gene TRBJ1-5; no clear D. The CDR3 consists of 13 residues. Germline-derived CDR1 and CDR2 are MGHRA and YSYEKL. The ends were cut back, 0 bases at V and 10 bases at J, with 10 bases in the middle.

This chain connects TRBV12-3 or TRBV12-4 to TRBJ1-2; D is unclear. The CDR3 totals 13 residues. Trimming removed 3 bases at V and 8 bases at J, with 13 bases between. The DNA for the CDR3 is TGTGCCAGCAGTTTTGTGCCCCCTTCGGGCTACACCTTC. Translated: CASSFVPPSGYTF.

J is TRBJ2-7 and V is TRBV20-1; 7 bases fit TRBD1. Germline V lookup: CDR1 DFQATT, CDR2 SNEGSKA (reference sequence). The CDR3 extends over 11 amino acids. The ends lost 6 bases at V and 5 bases at J; junction bases unmatched: 4. The CDR3 protein is CSAAQGNEQYF. In DNA, the CDR3 is TGCAGTGCAGCACAGGGGAACGAGCAGTACTTC.

The chain links TRBV15 to TRBJ1-2; D not resolved. CDR3 length: 14 amino acids. Germline V gives CDR1 LNHNV, CDR2 YYDKDF (reference sequence). With 3 bases removed from V and 0 bases from J, the gap between germline ends came to 8 bases. The CDR3 sequence: CATSRDESNYGYTF. CDR3 DNA sequence: TGTGCCACCAGCAGGGACGAGTCTAACTATGGCTACACCTTC.